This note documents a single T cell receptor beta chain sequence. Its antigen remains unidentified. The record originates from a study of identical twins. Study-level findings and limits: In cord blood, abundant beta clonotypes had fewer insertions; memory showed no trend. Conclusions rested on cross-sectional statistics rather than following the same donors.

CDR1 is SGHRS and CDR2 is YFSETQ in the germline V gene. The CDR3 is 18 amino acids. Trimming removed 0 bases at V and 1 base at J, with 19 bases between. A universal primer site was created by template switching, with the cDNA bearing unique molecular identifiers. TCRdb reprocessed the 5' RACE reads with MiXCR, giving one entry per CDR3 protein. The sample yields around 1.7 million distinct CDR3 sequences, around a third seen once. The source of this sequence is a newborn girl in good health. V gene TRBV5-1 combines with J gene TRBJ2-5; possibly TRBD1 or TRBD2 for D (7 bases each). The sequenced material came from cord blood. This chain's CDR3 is CASSLDRGGQFFQETQYF. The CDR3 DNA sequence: TGCGCCAGCAGCTTGGATAGGGGGGGACAGTTCTTCCAAGAGACCCAGTACTTC.